These 2 T cell receptor beta chains were all obtained from the same sample, sequenced in a study of graft-versus-host responses after intestinal transplantation. Clones were read by immunoSEQ multiplex PCR, and TCRdb kept only the in-frame ones, dropping some. The table lists roughly 5,200 clones, less than 30% of them singletons. This sample comprised alloreactive CD4+ T cells from a mixed lymphocyte reaction culture, obtained before transplantation. Described subset: CFSE-low proliferating T cells sorted from approximately 6-day pre-transplant mixed lymphocyte reaction (GvH or HvG direction). These receptors were collected from a human patient who was an organ donor for intestinal transplantation.

This clone has just a few counts. The rearrangement links TRBV28 to TRBJ1-2; 8 nucleotides align to TRBD1. The germline gives CDR1 MDHEN, CDR2 SYDVKM. The CDR3 is 14 amino acids. J was trimmed by 8 bases and V by 4 bases; bases with no gene match: 9. CDR3 sequence: CASSSDGTGGGYTF. The CDR3 DNA reads as TGTGCCAGCAGTTCGGATGGAACAGGGGGAGGCTACACCTTC.

The V call is TRBV5-2, the J call TRBJ2-5; TRBD2 was called by the table and not checked on the DNA. TRBV5-2 is annotated as a pseudogene. The CDR3 covers 14 residues. Written as DNA, the CDR3 is TGCGCCAGCAGCCAAGTTTACGGGGATGAGACCCAGTACTTC. It codes for CASSQVYGDETQYF.